This T cell receptor (beta chain) was sequenced in a study of T cell responses to AZD1222 COVID-19 vaccine. Study background: Whether given at about 4 or about 12 weeks, second doses were pooled. The study's findings and limits: Two doses of AZD1222 preceded a rise in Spike-specific TCR breadth and depth. The repertoires were collected only after the peak T cell response.

A note on this clone: The antigen is undetermined.

TCRdb's table, derived via immunoSEQ multiplex PCR, lists solely in-frame clones and lacks some. The table records over 130,000 clones, roughly 94% of them present only once. CDR3 size: 15 residues. Germline loops: CDR1 SNHLY, CDR2 FYNNEI. V dropped 10 bases and J dropped 2; count of bases not matched to a gene: 10. This chain uses TRBV2 with TRBJ2-2; 7 bases are shared with TRBD1. Sequencing used peripheral blood, obtained on day 0 of AZD1222 vaccination. The receptor was derived from an adult in good health. For the CDR3, the DNA is TGTGCCACCATGTCCGGGACAGTTAACACCGGGGAGCTGTTTTTT. Translation: CATMSGTVNTGELFF.